This entry describes one T cell receptor (beta chain). The antigen is not known. Using immunoSEQ multiplex PCR, the repertoire was profiled, and TCRdb retains in-frame clones only, with some absent. The table lists about 160,000 clones, approximately 80% of them singletons. This entry is derived from a study of cytomegalovirus exposure and HLA in healthy donors. Study as a whole: Both the 100 to 150 validation repertoires and the approximately 640 first-cohort repertoires used the same platform, as reported by a later analysis.

The CDR3 totals 13 residues. Trimming stripped 2 bases from V and 4 bases from J, with 12 bases between. Per the germline V gene, CDR1 is GTSNPN and CDR2 is SVGIG (reference sequence). Findings and limits, study-wide: CMV antigen specificity was confirmed in vitro for three CMV-associated chains. Associated with cytomegalovirus, according to the listing, were 150 to 200 TCR beta chains.

The origin of this receptor is a man aged 30 to 45 in good health and CMV-seropositive. Input material: PBMCs. The genes are TRBV30 and TRBJ2-7, with a weak D call TRBD1 (7 bases). The CDR3 protein is CAWSSRGRYEQYF. The CDR3 coding sequence is TGTGCCTGGAGTTCCAGGGGGAGGTACGAGCAGTACTTC. The entire variable domain, with the rest obtained from reference TRBV30 and TRBJ2-7, is as follows: SQTIHQWPATLVQPVGSPLSLECTVEGTSNPNLYWYRQAAGRGLQLLFYSVGIGQISSEVPQNLSASRPQDRQFILSSKKLLLSDSGFYLCAWSSRGRYEQYFGPGTRLTVT.